This T cell receptor (beta chain) was captured by sequencing in a study of monozygotic twins with inflammatory bowel disease. The CDR3 is made up of 15 amino acids. Germline CDR1 is MNHEY and CDR2 is SVGAGI. Reprocessing the 5' RACE reads, TCRdb reports a single entry for every CDR3 protein and omits DNA. The sample has 400,000 to 500,000 distinct CDR3 sequences, and its top ten clones hold 2% to 3%. The rearrangement joins TRBV6-5 to TRBJ1-6. Sequences were obtained from blood. This receptor was obtained from a human donor with ulcerative colitis or Crohn's disease, or a healthy co-twin of an affected twin (not recorded which). The CDR3 sequence is CASSYGGSYNSPLHF.